Following are 14 T cell receptor beta chains from one sample sequenced in a study of PD-1 blockade in classical Hodgkin lymphoma. Exposure to brentuximab vedotin varied, and each patient had relapsed following autologous stem cell transplantation. Libraries were prepared by immunoSEQ multiplex PCR; TCRdb keeps only in-frame clonotypes and omits some of them. The sample has 90,000 to 100,000 clones; approximately 89% are singletons. This sample comprised peripheral blood mononuclear cells (PBMCs), obtained before the second cycle of nivolumab. All receptors come from a human donor with classical Hodgkin lymphoma.

The rearrangement joins TRBV9 to TRBJ1-6; the D is unclear. With 4 bases removed from V and 1 base from J, the gap between germline ends came to 6 bases. The CDR3 covers 14 residues. Germline-derived CDR1 and CDR2 are SGDLS and YYNGEE. DNA for the CDR3: TGTGCCAGCAGCAGGGAATCCTATAATTCACCCCTCCACTTT. Translating gives CASSRESYNSPLHF.

The genes are TRBV6-5 and TRBJ1-1, with D possibly matching TRBD1 (5 bases). The CDR3 is made up of 13 amino acids. The V gene lost 6 bases and the J gene lost 0 bases, with 8 bases spanning the gap. In germline, CDR1 is MNHEY, CDR2 SVGAGI. Here the CDR3 reads CASSLGLNTEAFF. CDR3 DNA: TGTGCCAGCAGCCTGGGACTGAACACTGAAGCTTTCTTT.

The chain uses TRBV4-2 and TRBJ1-1; D unresolved. There are 15 residues in the CDR3. CDR1 and CDR2 from the germline V gene are LGHNA and YNFKEQ. V dropped 4 bases and J dropped 4 bases, with 16 bases sitting between them. The CDR3: CASSLLREVVTEAFF. DNA of the CDR3: TGTGCCAGCAGCCTCTTAAGGGAAGTTGTCACTGAAGCTTTCTTT.

The rearrangement uses TRBV9 and TRBJ2-2, with D perhaps matching TRBD1 (5 bases). The CDR3 has 15 amino acids. Germline values: CDR1 SGDLS, CDR2 YYNGEE. Trimming took off 2 bases at V and 1 base at J, with 9 bases between the two ends. CDR3 protein: CASSVTGQNTGELFF. The CDR3 region has the DNA TGTGCCAGCAGCGTGACCGGACAGAACACCGGGGAGCTGTTTTTT.

V usage is TRBV6-6 and J usage is TRBJ2-7; D uncertain. This CDR3 contains 12 residues. V was pared by 2 bases and J by 4 bases, with 6 bases between. In germline, CDR1 is MNHNY, CDR2 SVGAGI (reference sequence). The CDR3 DNA is TGTGCCAGCAGTTACGAAGGGTACGAGCAGTACTTC. It yields the protein CASSYEGYEQYF.

The chain carries TRBV18 and TRBJ1-2, with D perhaps TRBD1 (5 bases). The CDR3 contains 15 residues. V lost 2 bases and J lost 5, with 15 bases in between. Germline CDR1 reads KGHSH; CDR2 reads LQKENI. The CDR3 spells CASSPGTGTEYGYTF. The DNA of the CDR3 is TGTGCCAGCTCACCAGGGACCGGGACCGAGTATGGCTACACCTTC.

The rearrangement links TRBV6-5 to TRBJ2-7; 7 bases agree with TRBD1. The CDR3 runs to 13 residues. V was clipped by 7 bases and J by 2 bases; unmatched bases: 5. CDR1 and CDR2 from the germline V gene are MNHEY and SVGAGI. CDR3 bases: TGTGCCAGCACTAAGGGGGCAGCCTACGAGCAGTACTTC. This sequence encodes CASTKGAAYEQYF.

The chain has TRBV7-9 and TRBJ1-2, with 9 bases aligning to TRBD1. This CDR3 is 15 amino acids long. Losses at the gene ends were 5 bases for V and 4 bases for J; bases not matched to a gene: 8. The germline V gene encodes CDR1 SEHNR and CDR2 FQNEAQ (reference sequence). The CDR3 nucleotides read TGTGCCAGCAGCGGGACCGGGACAGGGACCTATGGCTACACCTTC. The encoded protein is CASSGTGTGTYGYTF.

The V gene is TRBV7-9, the J gene TRBJ2-3; D might be TRBD1 (6 bases). Trimming shortened V by 7 bases and J by 5 bases, and 13 bases separated the two germline ends. CDR1 SEHNR and CDR2 FQNEAQ come from the germline V gene (reference sequence). The CDR3 extends over 13 amino acids. The CDR3 loop reads CASTPGGVDTQYF. CDR3 DNA sequence: TGTGCCAGCACCCCTGGGGGCGTAGATACGCAGTATTTT.

The rearrangement links TRBV15 to TRBJ1-2; unclear D gene. V lost 6 bases and J 5 bases, leaving 10 bases between the germline ends. In germline, CDR1 is LNHNV, CDR2 YYDKDF (reference sequence). The CDR3 runs 12 residues. CDR3 sequence reads: CATSSGGYGYTF. In DNA form, the CDR3 reads TGTGCCACCAGTTCTGGAGGGTATGGCTACACCTTC.

The chain joins TRBV4-1 to TRBJ2-2; D possibly uses TRBD1 or TRBD2 (6 bases each). Germline V gives CDR1 MGHRA, CDR2 YSYEKL. V shed 5 bases and J shed 5 bases, with 15 bases lying between them. The CDR3 runs 15 residues. The CDR3 loop reads CASSLAARGTGELFF. The CDR3 DNA sequence: TGCGCCAGCAGCTTAGCGGCCAGGGGTACCGGGGAGCTGTTTTTT.

V gene TRBV27 combines with J gene TRBJ2-3, with D perhaps assigned TRBD1 or TRBD2 (5 bases each). V gave up 4 bases and J gave up 7 bases, with 24 bases separating them. Germline CDR1 and CDR2: MNHEY and SMNVEV (reference sequence). The CDR3 runs to 17 residues. The CDR3 region has the DNA TGTGCCAGCAGTTCCCCCCTTTGGGGTGGGGGTACCAATACGCAGTATTTT. Translating gives CASSSPLWGGGTNTQYF.

The CDR3 is CASSRGTYNEQFF. Here the CDR3 DNA reads TGTGCCAGCAGTAGGGGGACCTACAATGAGCAGTTCTTC. J is TRBJ2-1 and V is TRBV27, with TRBD1 as a possible D gene (6 bases). The ends were cut back, 5 bases at V and 2 bases at J, with 7 bases in the middle. The CDR3 is 13 residues long. Germline values: CDR1 MNHEY, CDR2 SMNVEV (reference sequence).

The chain joins TRBV29-1 to TRBJ2-5; D ambiguous. The CDR3 extends over 11 amino acids. V was pared by 2 bases and J by 5 bases, with 6 bases between. Germline V gene data show CDR1 as SQVTM and CDR2 as ANQGSEA. Here the CDR3 DNA reads TGCAGCGTTGAACGCGTGGAGACCCAGTACTTC. Translating it yields CSVERVETQYF. The full variable domain, completed using reference TRBV29-1 and TRBJ2-5, is SAVISQKPSRDICQRGTSLTIQCQVDSQVTMMFWYRQQPGQSLTLIATANQGSEATYESGFVIDKFPISRPNLTFSTLTVSNMSPEDSSIYLCSVERVETQYFGPGTRLLVL.